This entry concerns a single T cell receptor (beta chain). The data derive from a study of blood T cell repertoires in COVID-19. Libraries were prepared by immunoSEQ multiplex PCR; TCRdb keeps only in-frame clonotypes and omits some of them. The repertoire includes about 350,000 clones, around nine tenths of them detected once, and approximately 0.97% sits in the top ten. This CDR3 comprises 15 residues. V lost 2 bases and J lost 3; bases outside the gene matches: 5. Germline CDR1 and CDR2: MNHEY and SVGAGI. The study drew participants aged about 18 to 90 years from around 24 US areas. Sequenced sample: PBMCs or T cells enriched from blood (not recorded which). This TCR was sampled from a woman aged 25-40 years who had been exposed to COVID-19. The J gene is TRBJ2-3, the V gene TRBV6-5; 7 bases fit TRBD2. CDR3 protein: CASSYDPSGTDTQYF. CDR3 nucleotides: TGTGCCAGCAGTTACGATCCTAGCGGAACAGATACGCAGTATTTT.